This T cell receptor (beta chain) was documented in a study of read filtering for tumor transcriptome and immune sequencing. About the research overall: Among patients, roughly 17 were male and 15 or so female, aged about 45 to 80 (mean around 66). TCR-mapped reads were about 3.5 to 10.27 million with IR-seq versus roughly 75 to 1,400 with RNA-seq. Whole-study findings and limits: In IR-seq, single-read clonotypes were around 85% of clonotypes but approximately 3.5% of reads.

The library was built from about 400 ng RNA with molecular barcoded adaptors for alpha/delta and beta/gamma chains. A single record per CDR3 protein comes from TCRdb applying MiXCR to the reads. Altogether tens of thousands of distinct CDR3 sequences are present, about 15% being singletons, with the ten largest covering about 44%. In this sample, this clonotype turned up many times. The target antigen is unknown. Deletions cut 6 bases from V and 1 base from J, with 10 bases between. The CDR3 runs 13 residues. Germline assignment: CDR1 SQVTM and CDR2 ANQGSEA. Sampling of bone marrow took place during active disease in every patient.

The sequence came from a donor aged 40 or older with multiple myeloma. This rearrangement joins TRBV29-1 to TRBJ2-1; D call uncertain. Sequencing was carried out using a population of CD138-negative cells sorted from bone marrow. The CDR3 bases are TGCAGCGTCCTGGACGCGTCCTACAATGAGCAGTTCTTC. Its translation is CSVLDASYNEQFF.